These 31 T cell receptor beta chains share one sample of origin, sequenced in a study of cytomegalovirus exposure and HLA in healthy donors. 60 Vbeta and 13 Jbeta primers were used in PCR. Here immunoSEQ multiplex PCR was the method, and the copy in TCRdb shows in-frame clones only, minus some. Among some 120,000 clones listed, approximately 84% were seen once. The sequenced material came from PBMCs. The receptor set was obtained from a man aged 18 to 29 in good health and CMV-seropositive.

The rearrangement uses TRBV29-1 and TRBJ1-5; D possibly corresponds to TRBD1 (5 bases). The CDR3 extends over 14 amino acids. Per the germline V gene, CDR1 is SQVTM and CDR2 is ANQGSEA. V was clipped by 7 bases and J by 0 bases, with 13 bases between them. This CDR3 reads CSAELGGSNQPQHF. The CDR3 bases are TGCAGCGCCGAACTCGGGGGTAGCAATCAGCCCCAGCATTTT. Using reference TRBV29-1 and TRBJ1-5 for the parts outside the CDR3, the full variable domain is SAVISQKPSRDICQRGTSLTIQCQVDSQVTMMFWYRQQPGQSLTLIATANQGSEATYESGFVIDKFPISRPNLTFSTLTVSNMSPEDSSIYLCSAELGGSNQPQHFGDGTRLSIL.

The chain employs TRBV4-1 and TRBJ1-6, with 9 nucleotides matching TRBD1. Trimming removed 0 bases from V and 5 bases from J; junction bases left unmatched: 14. The CDR3 sequence is 20 residues long. Germline V lookup: CDR1 MGHRA, CDR2 YSYEKL. CDR3 amino acids: CASSQDPTTGGTGNNSPLHF. As DNA, the CDR3 is TGCGCCAGCAGCCAAGATCCTACAACGGGGGGGACAGGGAATAATTCACCCCTCCACTTT.

This clone was observed a handful of times. The chain employs TRBV19 and TRBJ2-2, with 15 nucleotides matching TRBD2. CDR3 length: 20 amino acids. Germline-derived CDR1 and CDR2 are LNHDA and SQIVND (reference sequence). With V trimmed by 5 bases and J by 4 bases, 14 bases remained unmatched. CDR3 DNA sequence: TGTGCCAGTAGTCCTCCAGGGGGACTAGCGGGAGGATGGAGCACCGGGGAGCTGTTTTTT. It encodes CASSPPGGLAGGWSTGELFF.

This chain links TRBV9 with TRBJ2-7; 9 bases align to TRBD1. Germline loops: CDR1 SGDLS, CDR2 YYNGEE. The CDR3 is 14 residues long. After removal of 2 bases from V and 6 bases from J, the junction contained 6 bases not matched to a gene. CDR3: CASSVDRGVSEQYF. CDR3 DNA: TGTGCCAGCAGCGTTGACAGGGGGGTCTCCGAGCAGTACTTC.

The gene calls are TRBV5-1 and TRBJ2-7; 10 positions agree with TRBD1. J gave up 3 bases and V 0 bases, and 0 bases lay outside the gene matches. The CDR3 spans 14 residues. Germline values: CDR1 SGHRS, CDR2 YFSETQ. The CDR3 here is CASSLGDRGYEQYF. DNA of the CDR3: TGCGCCAGCAGCTTGGGGGACAGGGGCTACGAGCAGTACTTC.

The sample holds one count of this clone. The chain combines TRBV29-1 with TRBJ1-2, with D hard to call. With 1 base removed from V and 6 bases from J, the gap between germline ends came to 6 bases. The length of the CDR3 is 11 residues. The germline CDR1 and CDR2 sequences are SQVTM and ANQGSEA. In DNA form, the CDR3 reads TGCAGCGTTGAAGTTCGGGATGGCTACACCTTC. Translated, it gives CSVEVRDGYTF. Drawing the rest from reference TRBV29-1 and TRBJ1-2, the complete variable domain is SAVISQKPSRDICQRGTSLTIQCQVDSQVTMMFWYRQQPGQSLTLIATANQGSEATYESGFVIDKFPISRPNLTFSTLTVSNMSPEDSSIYLCSVEVRDGYTFGSGTRLTVV.

J is TRBJ1-1 and V is TRBV7-8, with 12 nucleotides matching TRBD1. This CDR3 is 14 amino acids long. Losses at the gene ends were 5 bases for V and 7 bases for J; bases not matched to a gene: 5. Germline CDR1 is SGHVS and CDR2 is FQNEAQ. The CDR3 spells CASSPGQGADEAFF. In DNA, the CDR3 is TGTGCCAGCAGCCCGGGACAGGGGGCCGATGAAGCTTTCTTT.

V usage is TRBV7-2 and J usage is TRBJ2-7, with D maybe TRBD1 (7 bases). CDR3 length equals 17 residues. Trimming took 0 bases from V and 1 from J, leaving 16 bases between them. Per the germline V gene, CDR1 is SGHTA and CDR2 is FQGNSA. This CDR3 reads CASSLAAGQLTSYEQYF. CDR3 DNA sequence: TGTGCCAGCAGCTTAGCCGCGGGACAGTTAACTTCCTACGAGCAGTACTTC. The complete variable domain, with remaining parts taken from reference TRBV7-2 and TRBJ2-7, reads GAGVSQSPSNKVTEKGKDVELRCDPISGHTALYWYRQSLGQGLEFLIYFQGNSAPDKSGLPSDRFSAERTGGSVSTLTIQRTQQEDSAVYLCASSLAAGQLTSYEQYFGPGTRLTVT.

The chain uses TRBV5-1 and TRBJ2-1, with D perhaps TRBD2 (6 bases). Germline-derived CDR1 and CDR2 are SGHRS and YFSETQ. This CDR3 contains 15 residues. With 2 bases removed from V and 8 bases from J, the gap between germline ends came to 17 bases. The CDR3 loop is CASSLGTPRVDEQFF. The CDR3 DNA follows: TGCGCCAGCAGCTTAGGGACTCCCCGCGTCGATGAGCAGTTCTTC.

Here the CDR3 reads CASSLTSSSDTQYF. CDR3 nucleotides: TGTGCCAGCAGCCTAACTAGTTCATCAGATACGCAGTATTTT. The chain combines TRBV7-8 with TRBJ2-3; tentatively, D is TRBD2 (5 bases). V was shortened by 5 bases and J by 4 bases, with 13 bases between the two germline ends. CDR1 and CDR2 from the germline V gene are SGHVS and FQNEAQ. This CDR3 region has 14 residues.

The rearrangement joins TRBV7-9 to TRBJ1-4; 7 positions agree with TRBD1. Germline CDR1 SEHNR, CDR2 FQNEAQ (reference sequence). V lost 5 bases, J lost 0 bases, and 6 bases stayed unmatched. The CDR3 extends over 16 amino acids. CDR3 region: CASSPGTVTTNEKLFF. The CDR3 DNA follows: TGTGCCAGCAGCCCCGGGACAGTGACAACTAATGAAAAACTGTTTTTT.

The rearrangement links TRBV7-9 to TRBJ1-2; 7 bases align to TRBD1. The germline V gene encodes CDR1 SEHNR and CDR2 FQNEAQ (reference sequence). The CDR3 length is 15 residues. V gave up 1 base and J gave up 6 bases; unmatched junction bases: 8. The CDR3 nucleotides are TGTGCCAGCAGCTTAGTGGTAACAGGGGTGGATGGCTACACCTTC. It codes for CASSLVVTGVDGYTF.

The genes are TRBV6-1 and TRBJ2-5, with unresolved D. The DNA end is more similar to TRBJ2-7, so the J call may be wrong. The CDR3 spans 11 residues. The germline gives CDR1 MNHNS, CDR2 SASEGT. For the CDR3, the DNA is TGTGCCAGCAGTCCGAGCTACGAGCAGTACTTC. Its translation: CASSPSYEQYF.

The gene calls are TRBV2 and TRBJ2-5; TRBD2 aligns across 8 bases. Unmatched junction bases numbered 12, after V lost 1 base and J lost 5 bases. Germline CDR1 is SNHLY and CDR2 is FYNNEI. This CDR3 is 17 amino acids long. The CDR3 loop is CASSEGTSWSTEETQYF. The CDR3 DNA reads as TGTGCCAGCAGTGAAGGGACTAGCTGGAGCACCGAGGAGACCCAGTACTTC.

The chain links TRBV27 to TRBJ2-5; 10 bases agree with TRBD2. The CDR3 consists of 14 residues. Trimming removed 5 bases from V and 2 bases from J; junction bases left unmatched: 2. CDR1 MNHEY and CDR2 SMNVEV come from the germline V gene (reference sequence). The CDR3 sequence is CASSLLAGQETQYF. CDR3 in DNA: TGTGCCAGCAGTCTACTAGCGGGGCAAGAGACCCAGTACTTC.

The chain couples TRBV9 to TRBJ1-2; D is perhaps TRBD1 (5 bases). The CDR3 has 13 residues. The V gene's germline CDR1 is SGDLS and CDR2 YYNGEE. Between the trimmed V and J ends, which lost 4 bases and 2 bases, there was a span of 9 bases. CDR3 amino acids: CASSSTANYGYTF. CDR3 sequence (DNA): TGTGCCAGCAGCTCGACAGCCAACTATGGCTACACCTTC.

The rearrangement links TRBV7-8 to TRBJ2-4, with a tentative D call TRBD1 (6 bases). Germline V gene data show CDR1 as SGHVS and CDR2 as FQNEAQ. This CDR3 comprises 16 residues. V lost 0 bases, J lost 8 bases, and 17 bases lay in between. The CDR3 loop reads CASSLARLARGDIQYF. CDR3 nucleotide sequence: TGTGCCAGCAGCTTAGCGAGGTTGGCCAGGGGTGACATTCAGTACTTC.

The chain couples TRBV4-3 to TRBJ2-2; no clear D gene. The CDR3 length is 17 residues. Deletions cut 0 bases from V and 5 bases from J, with 16 bases between. From germline, CDR1 is LGHNA and CDR2 YSLEER. The CDR3 spells CASSQDVPVSRTGELFF. CDR3 bases: TGCGCCAGCAGCCAAGATGTCCCCGTGAGTAGAACCGGGGAGCTGTTTTTT.

There are a few counts of this clone. The chain has TRBV19 and TRBJ2-3; 8 nucleotides align to TRBD1. The CDR3 has 15 residues. Trimming at V came to 5 bases and at J to 0 bases, leaving 4 bases not matched to a gene. Germline V gene lookup returns CDR1 LNHDA and CDR2 SQIVND (reference sequence). The DNA of the CDR3 is TGTGCCAGTAGTCCGAGGACAGGGAGCACAGATACGCAGTATTTT. Translation gives CASSPRTGSTDTQYF.

The J gene is TRBJ2-6, the V gene TRBV4-1; 7 bases map to TRBD1. CDR3 length equals 18 residues. CDR1 is MGHRA and CDR2 is YSYEKL in the germline V gene. V gave up 0 bases and J gave up 0 bases; unmatched junction bases: 5. CDR3 sequence (DNA): TGCGCCAGCAGCCAAGAAGGACAGGCATACTCTGGGGCCAACGTCCTGACTTTC. Translated, it gives CASSQEGQAYSGANVLTF.

On this clone: One end of the junction is discordant with germline, which a read error may explain. The chain employs TRBV4-1 and TRBJ2-6; TRBD1 agrees at 8 bases. The CDR3 length is 14 residues. Germline CDR1 reads MGHRA; CDR2 reads YSYEKL. The CDR3 loop reads CASSGQGGANVLTF. CDR3 bases: TGTGCCAGCAGCGGACAGGGTGGGGCCAACGTCCTGACTTTC.

This chain connects TRBV30 to TRBJ1-6; possible D gene TRBD1, 6 bases. The CDR3 length is 16 residues. Between the trimmed V and J ends, which lost 0 bases and 2 bases, there was a span of 11 bases. Germline assignment: CDR1 GTSNPN and CDR2 SVGIG (reference sequence). CDR3 protein: CAWSVRAGAYNSPLHF. For the CDR3, the DNA is TGTGCCTGGAGTGTACGTGCAGGGGCCTATAATTCACCCCTCCACTTT.

The chain combines TRBV5-1 with TRBJ1-2; the D is unclear. Germline CDR1 is SGHRS and CDR2 is YFSETQ. V lost 0 bases and J lost 1, with 7 bases in between. The CDR3 is 14 amino acids. The CDR3 here is CASSLGHHNYGYTF. The CDR3 DNA follows: TGCGCCAGCAGCTTGGGGCACCATAACTATGGCTACACCTTC.

This clone was seen only a few times. This chain uses TRBV2 with TRBJ1-2, with 7 positions matching TRBD1. The CDR3 is 16 amino acids. Germline-derived CDR1 and CDR2 are SNHLY and FYNNEI. V lost 2 bases and J lost 8; bases outside the gene matches: 14. The CDR3 nucleotides read TGTGCCAGCAGTGAATTGGGGACAGCCCTTGCGGGGGGCTACACCTTC. This sequence encodes CASSELGTALAGGYTF.

This clone was seen only a few times. V usage is TRBV11-3 and J usage is TRBJ2-5; weak D call: TRBD2 (7 bases). The tail of the sequence fits TRBJ2-7 better, so the J call may be wrong. Per the germline V gene, CDR1 is SGHNT and CDR2 is YENEEA. The CDR3 loop spans 15 amino acids. In DNA form, the CDR3 reads TGTGCCAGCAGCCCCGGGCGGGGGCAAGCCTACGAGCAGTACTTC. Its translation: CASSPGRGQAYEQYF.

As for this clone: The junction differs from germline at one of its ends, possibly a read error. The rearrangement joins TRBV7-9 to TRBJ1-6, with a possible D match to TRBD1 (6 bases). The CDR3 is made up of 17 amino acids. Germline V gene lookup returns CDR1 SEHNR and CDR2 FQNEAQ (reference sequence). CDR3 in DNA: TGTTCCAGCAGCTTAGCGCATCAGGACAGAGATAATTCACCCCTCCACTTT. It is translated as CSSSLAHQDRDNSPLHF.

The J gene is TRBJ2-5, the V gene TRBV27; D may be TRBD1 (5 bases). The germline gives CDR1 MNHEY, CDR2 SMNVEV (reference sequence). V gave up 5 bases and J gave up 5 bases, with 15 bases separating them. The CDR3 covers 14 residues. Here the CDR3 DNA reads TGTGCCAGCAGTCTTACAACCAAGGGGGAGACCCAGTACTTC. Translating gives CASSLTTKGETQYF.

The chain links TRBV25-1 to TRBJ1-1, with unresolved D. V shed 1 base and J shed 2 bases, with 11 bases lying between them. The CDR3 is 15 residues long. Germline V CDR1 and CDR2: MGHDK, SYGVNS. CDR3 bases: TGTGCCAGCAGTGAATCTCAGTTGTCTAACACTGAAGCTTTCTTT. This gives the protein CASSESQLSNTEAFF.

This chain's CDR3 is CASSFGGQAPFDGEKLFF. In DNA, the CDR3 is TGTGCCAGCAGCTTTGGGGGACAGGCCCCGTTCGACGGTGAAAAACTGTTTTTT. The chain recombines TRBV12-1 with TRBJ1-4; the tabulated D call, TRBD1, remains unverified against the DNA. TRBV12-1 is tagged as a pseudogene. This CDR3 comprises 18 residues.

This chain connects TRBV7-2 to TRBJ2-4, with a tentative D call TRBD2 (6 bases). Deletions cut 1 base from V and 6 bases from J, with 7 bases between. The CDR3 has 13 amino acids. CDR1 is SGHTA and CDR2 is FQGNSA in the germline V gene. For the CDR3, the DNA is TGTGCCAGCAGCTTAGGGCGGGGAAACATTCAGTACTTC. The encoded protein is CASSLGRGNIQYF.

The CDR3 sequence is CASSSTGTSGPTRSNEQFF. The CDR3 bases are TGCGCCAGCAGTTCGACCGGGACTAGCGGGCCGACGCGTTCCAATGAGCAGTTCTTC. V gene TRBV5-1 combines with J gene TRBJ2-1; TRBD2 aligns across 12 bases. V lost 5 bases and J lost 6; bases outside the gene matches: 18. Germline V gene lookup returns CDR1 SGHRS and CDR2 YFSETQ. This CDR3 comprises 19 residues.